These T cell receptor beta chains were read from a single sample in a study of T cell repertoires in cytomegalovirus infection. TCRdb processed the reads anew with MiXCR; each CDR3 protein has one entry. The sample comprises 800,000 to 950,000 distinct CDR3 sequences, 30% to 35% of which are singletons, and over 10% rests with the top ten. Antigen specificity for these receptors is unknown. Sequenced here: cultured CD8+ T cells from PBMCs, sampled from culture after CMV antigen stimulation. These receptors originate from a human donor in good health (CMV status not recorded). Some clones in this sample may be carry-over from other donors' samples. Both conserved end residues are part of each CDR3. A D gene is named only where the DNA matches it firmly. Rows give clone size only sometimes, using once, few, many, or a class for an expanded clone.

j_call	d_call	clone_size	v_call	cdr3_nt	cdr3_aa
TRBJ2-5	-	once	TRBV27	TGTGCCAGCAGTTCGATCTCAGGAATGCGCGAGACCCAGTACTTC	CASSSISGMRETQYF
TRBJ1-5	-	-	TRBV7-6	TGTGCCAGCAGCTTAGCACGGGCCCCAGGGGTCAATCAGCCCCAGCATTTT	CASSLARAPGVNQPQHF
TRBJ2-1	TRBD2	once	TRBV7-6	TGTGCCAGCAGCTTGAGGGGACTAGTCGTTAATGAGCAGTTCTTC	CASSLRGLVVNEQFF
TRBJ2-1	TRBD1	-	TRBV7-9	TGTGCCAGCAGTCCCGACAGGGGTAGCGATGAGCAGTTCTTC	CASSPDRGSDEQFF
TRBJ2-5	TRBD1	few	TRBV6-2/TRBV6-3	TGTGCCAGCAGGACCGGGACAGGGAGGGAGACCCAGTACTTC	CASRTGTGRETQYF
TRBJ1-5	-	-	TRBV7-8	TGTGCCAGCAGCTTAAATTGGGGAAGTAATCAGCCCCAGCATTTT	CASSLNWGSNQPQHF
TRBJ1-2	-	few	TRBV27	TGTGCCAGCAGTTCCCTAACAGGGAATAACTATGGCTACACCTTC	CASSSLTGNNYGYTF
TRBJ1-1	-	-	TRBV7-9	TGTGCCAGCCGAGTAATGAACACTGAAGCTTTCTTT	CASRVMNTEAFF
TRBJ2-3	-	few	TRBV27	TGTGCCAGCAGTTTCGACCCCGCAGGGTTTACAGATACGCAGTATTTT	CASSFDPAGFTDTQYF
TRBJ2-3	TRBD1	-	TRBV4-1	TGCGCCAGCAGCCACACAGGGGGCATTGAAGATACGCAGTATTTT	CASSHTGGIEDTQYF
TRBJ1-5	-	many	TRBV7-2	TGTGCCAGCCAGGCGTTTCCAAATCAGCCCCAGCATTTT	CASQAFPNQPQHF
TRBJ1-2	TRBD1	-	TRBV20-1	TGCAGTGCGACCGGACAGGGGGTCTATGGCTACACCTTC	CSATGQGVYGYTF
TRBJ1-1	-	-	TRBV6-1	TGTGCCAGCAGTGAAGGGTTTACGGGCACTGAAGCTTTCTTT	CASSEGFTGTEAFF
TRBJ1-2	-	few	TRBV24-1	TGTGCCACCAGTGGTCCCTCAGATTACTCAGGATACTATGGCTACACCTTC	CATSGPSDYSGYYGYTF
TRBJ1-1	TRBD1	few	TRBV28	TGTGCCAGCATCTCGGGACAGGCAAACACTGAAGCTTTCTTT	CASISGQANTEAFF
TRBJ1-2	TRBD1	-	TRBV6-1	TGTGCCAGCAGTCCCGGGACAGGGGGCTACACCTTC	CASSPGTGGYTF
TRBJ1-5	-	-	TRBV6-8	TGTGCCAGCAGCCCCTTTTTGGACAACAATCAGGCCCAGCATTTT	CASSPFLDNNQAQHF
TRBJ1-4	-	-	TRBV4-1	TGCGCCAGCAGCCAAGAGGGTCGTGGGGATGAAAAACTGTTTTTT	CASSQEGRGDEKLFF
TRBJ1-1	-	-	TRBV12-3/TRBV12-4	TGTGCCAACAGTTGGACAGCCCGGCGGGATACTGAAGCTTTCTTT	CANSWTARRDTEAFF
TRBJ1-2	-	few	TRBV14	TGTGCCAGCAGCCAAGAAATTGGGCCGCCCGGCTACACCTTC	CASSQEIGPPGYTF
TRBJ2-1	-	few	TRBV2	TGTGCCCTGGGAAGCTCCTACAATGAGCAGTTCTTC	CALGSSYNEQFF
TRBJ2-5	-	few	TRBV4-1	TGCGCCAGCAGCCAAGGGTGGGGAGGTGAGACCCAGTACTTC	CASSQGWGGETQYF
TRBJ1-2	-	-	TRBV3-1	TGTGCCAGCAGCCAGTTTCGTGGCAGAAACTATGGCTACACCTTC	CASSQFRGRNYGYTF
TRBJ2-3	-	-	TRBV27	TGTGCCAGCAATCAAATGAGGGGAGGCAAGATCACAGATACGCAGTATTTT	CASNQMRGGKITDTQYF
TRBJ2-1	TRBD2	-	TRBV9	TGTGCCAGCAGCGAGCACCAAAGCGGGGGGGCTTGGAATGAGCAGTTCTTC	CASSEHQSGGAWNEQFF
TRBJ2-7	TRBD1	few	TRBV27	TGTGCCAGCAGTTGGGACAGGGCCCACTACGAGCAGTACTTC	CASSWDRAHYEQYF
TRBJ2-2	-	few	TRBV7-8	TGTGCCAGCACCCTAGGGCGGGGCGCCGGGGAGCTGTTTTTT	CASTLGRGAGELFF
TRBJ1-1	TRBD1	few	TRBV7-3	TGTGCCAGCCTACCCTGGGGACAGGGGGCTAAATTAAACACTGAAGCTTTCTTT	CASLPWGQGAKLNTEAFF
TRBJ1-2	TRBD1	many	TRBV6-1	TGTGCCAGCAGTTGGACAGGGTCGAGTACAACTAACTATGGCTACACCTTC	CASSWTGSSTTNYGYTF
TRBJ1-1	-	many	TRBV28	TGTGCCAGCTCATTCTCGAGAATGAACACTGAAGCTTTCTTT	CASSFSRMNTEAFF
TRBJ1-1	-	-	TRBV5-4	TGTGCCAGCAGCGGGTATGGGAACACTGAAGCTTTCTTT	CASSGYGNTEAFF
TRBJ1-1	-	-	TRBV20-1	TGCAGTGCCATTGAGTCAGTTGAAGCTTTCTTT	CSAIESVEAFF
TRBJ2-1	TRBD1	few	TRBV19	TGTGCCAGTAGTAGACAGGGGCTCTACAATGAGCAGTTCTTC	CASSRQGLYNEQFF
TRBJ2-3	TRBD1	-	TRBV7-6	TGTGCCAGCAGCCTCGGGACAGGGGCCCTCACAGATACGCAGTATTTT	CASSLGTGALTDTQYF
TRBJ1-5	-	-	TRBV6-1	TGTGCCAGCAGTCCATTTGGGGGGGGCAATCAGCCCCAGCATTTT	CASSPFGGGNQPQHF
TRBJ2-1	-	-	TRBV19	TGTGCCAGTAGTATCGTTAGCTCCTACAATGAGCAGTTCTTC	CASSIVSSYNEQFF
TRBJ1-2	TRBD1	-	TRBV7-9	TGTGCCAGCAGCTTACCGACAGGGTGGGGACCTAACTATGGCTACACCTTC	CASSLPTGWGPNYGYTF
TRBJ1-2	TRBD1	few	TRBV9	TGTGCCAGCAGACTCAGCGGGACAGGGTCGTACGACTATGGCTACACCTTC	CASRLSGTGSYDYGYTF
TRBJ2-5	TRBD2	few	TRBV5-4	TGTGCCAGCAGCTTGGAGGGTTTGAGAGCGGGGGGAGGTACTCGAGAGACCCAGTACTTC	CASSLEGLRAGGGTRETQYF
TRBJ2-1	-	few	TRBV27	TGTGCCAGCAGGAAAGGGGGCAATGAGCAGTTCTTC	CASRKGGNEQFF
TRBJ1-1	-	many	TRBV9	TGTGCCAGCAGTCCACGCACTGAAGCTTTCTTT	CASSPRTEAFF
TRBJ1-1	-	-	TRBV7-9	TGTGCCAGCAGCCCTCCGGGGCTCACTGAAGCTTTCTTT	CASSPPGLTEAFF
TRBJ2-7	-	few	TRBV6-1	TGTGCCGCCAGACAGGCCTCCTACGAGCAGTACTTC	CAARQASYEQYF
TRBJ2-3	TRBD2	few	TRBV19	TGTGCCAGTAGTATAGCCCTAGCGGGCGGTCTCACAGATACGCAGTATTTT	CASSIALAGGLTDTQYF
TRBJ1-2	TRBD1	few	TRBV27	TGTGCCAGCAGTCACCACGACAGGGGGCGCATCGGCTACACCTTC	CASSHHDRGRIGYTF
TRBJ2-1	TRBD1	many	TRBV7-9	TGTGCCAGCAGCCAATTCTCTTCGGACAGGGCCAGTGAGCAGTTCTTC	CASSQFSSDRASEQFF
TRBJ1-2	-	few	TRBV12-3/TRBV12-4	TGTGCCAGCAGTTTGATTGGGGTAAACTATGGCTACACCTTC	CASSLIGVNYGYTF
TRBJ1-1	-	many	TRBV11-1	TGTGCCAGCAGCCCAGATAGGGCCCAGAACACTGAAGCTTTCTTT	CASSPDRAQNTEAFF
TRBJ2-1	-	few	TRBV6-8	TGTGCCAGCAGACCTCTGGGGCCCAGTTCCTACAATGAGCAGTTCTTC	CASRPLGPSSYNEQFF
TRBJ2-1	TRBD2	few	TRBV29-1	TGCAGCGTTGTGGCGGGAGGAGCCTACAATGAGCAGTTCTTC	CSVVAGGAYNEQFF
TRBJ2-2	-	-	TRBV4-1	TGCGCCAGCAGCCAAGATCACCTGTGGAGCACCGGGGAGCTGTTTTTT	CASSQDHLWSTGELFF
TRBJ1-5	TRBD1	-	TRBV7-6	TGTGCCAGCAGCTTAGGTCTTGACAGGGAGGGCCAGACCCAGCATTTT	CASSLGLDREGQTQHF
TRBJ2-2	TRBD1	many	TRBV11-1	TGTGCCAGCAGCACGACAGGGGGCCGCACCGGGGAGCTGTTTTTT	CASSTTGGRTGELFF
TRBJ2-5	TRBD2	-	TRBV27	TGTGCCAGCAGTCCGTGGACTAGCAGGCTGGGGACCCAGTACTTC	CASSPWTSRLGTQYF